A selection of T cell receptor beta chains follows, all from one sample in a study of T cells in Graves' hyperthyroidism and ophthalmopathy. TCRdb redid the calling of the multiplex PCR reads with MiXCR, one entry per CDR3 protein. Of 700,000 to 850,000 distinct CDR3 sequences listed, approximately 40% are singletons. Sequenced input: blood. These receptors came from a woman in her thirties or forties with Graves' hyperthyroidism. Both conserved end residues are part of each CDR3. The order of the fields is CDR3 protein, D gene, J gene, V gene. D genes are given only for firm matches.

CDR3 protein: CASSQEGFETQYF
D gene: NA
J gene: TRBJ2-5
V gene: TRBV14

CDR3 protein: CARGSFGDGYTF
D gene: NA
J gene: TRBJ1-2
V gene: TRBV15

CDR3 protein: CASSRRGASEAFF
D gene: NA
J gene: TRBJ1-1
V gene: TRBV16

CDR3 protein: CASSYKHQYGYTF
D gene: NA
J gene: TRBJ1-2
V gene: TRBV6-5

CDR3 protein: CASSTGQPGGGTQYF
D gene: NA
J gene: TRBJ2-5
V gene: TRBV7-2

CDR3 protein: CASSADRGSNQPQHF
D gene: TRBD1
J gene: TRBJ1-5
V gene: TRBV5-6

CDR3 protein: CASSQDQPQHF
D gene: NA
J gene: TRBJ1-5
V gene: TRBV28

CDR3 protein: CAIIGTGDDTQYF
D gene: TRBD1
J gene: TRBJ2-3
V gene: TRBV10-3

CDR3 protein: CASSPSQGSNTEAFF
D gene: NA
J gene: TRBJ1-1
V gene: TRBV6-5

CDR3 protein: CASSWDFETQYF
D gene: NA
J gene: TRBJ2-5
V gene: TRBV12-3/TRBV12-4

CDR3 protein: CASKGVEVHGYTF
D gene: NA
J gene: TRBJ1-2
V gene: TRBV6-2/TRBV6-3

CDR3 protein: CASRLAPEQGSGYGYTF
D gene: TRBD1
J gene: TRBJ1-2
V gene: TRBV12-3/TRBV12-4

CDR3 protein: CASSLGVRGNTIYF
D gene: NA
J gene: TRBJ1-3
V gene: TRBV7-2

CDR3 protein: CASSPPNEKLFF
D gene: NA
J gene: TRBJ1-4
V gene: TRBV5-1

CDR3 protein: CASRRQAWYSPLHF
D gene: NA
J gene: TRBJ1-6
V gene: TRBV19

CDR3 protein: CASSPWDYNSPLHF
D gene: NA
J gene: TRBJ1-6
V gene: TRBV4-1

CDR3 protein: CSVGQGPAGEQYF
D gene: NA
J gene: TRBJ2-7
V gene: TRBV29-1

CDR3 protein: CSAIQGDGETQYF
D gene: TRBD1
J gene: TRBJ2-5
V gene: TRBV20-1

CDR3 protein: CASSLRTGSGPWTEASF
D gene: NA
J gene: TRBJ1-1
V gene: TRBV4-3

CDR3 protein: CASDVGAGEQFF
D gene: TRBD2
J gene: TRBJ2-1
V gene: TRBV6-1

CDR3 protein: CASTGTEAFF
D gene: NA
J gene: TRBJ1-1
V gene: TRBV12-3/TRBV12-4

CDR3 protein: CASSVVDSSSGNTIYF
D gene: NA
J gene: TRBJ1-3
V gene: TRBV6-1

CDR3 protein: CASSARELYNEQYF
D gene: NA
J gene: TRBJ2-7
V gene: TRBV7-6

CDR3 protein: CASSSGTGREQYF
D gene: TRBD1
J gene: TRBJ2-7
V gene: TRBV7-9

CDR3 protein: CSAREGRAGANVLTF
D gene: NA
J gene: TRBJ2-6
V gene: TRBV20-1

CDR3 protein: CASSPNPGHRSNTEAFF
D gene: NA
J gene: TRBJ1-1
V gene: TRBV9

CDR3 protein: CASSQASDNQPQHF
D gene: NA
J gene: TRBJ1-5
V gene: TRBV6-6

CDR3 protein: CASRDRTSSYEQYF
D gene: NA
J gene: TRBJ2-7
V gene: TRBV25-1

CDR3 protein: CASSPIGQRGYTF
D gene: NA
J gene: TRBJ1-2
V gene: TRBV4-1

CDR3 protein: CASSHEWAPGSGANVLTF
D gene: NA
J gene: TRBJ2-6
V gene: TRBV4-1

CDR3 protein: CASSSRGVNGYTF
D gene: TRBD1
J gene: TRBJ1-2
V gene: TRBV11-2

CDR3 protein: CASSYGHNQPQHF
D gene: NA
J gene: TRBJ1-5
V gene: TRBV12-3/TRBV12-4

CDR3 protein: CASSLRVTGQTNYGYTF
D gene: TRBD1
J gene: TRBJ1-2
V gene: TRBV7-8

CDR3 protein: CASSRDWDGYTF
D gene: NA
J gene: TRBJ1-2
V gene: TRBV7-2

CDR3 protein: CASSLKHRRSTEAFF
D gene: NA
J gene: TRBJ1-1
V gene: TRBV11-1

CDR3 protein: CSEGGLPSETQYF
D gene: NA
J gene: TRBJ2-5
V gene: TRBV20-1

CDR3 protein: CASSALQGSALHF
D gene: NA
J gene: TRBJ1-6
V gene: TRBV6-5

CDR3 protein: CSAAPGAGPGELFF
D gene: NA
J gene: TRBJ2-2
V gene: TRBV20-1

CDR3 protein: CASRVGGVRGQPQHF
D gene: NA
J gene: TRBJ1-5
V gene: TRBV5-5

CDR3 protein: CSVDDGANTGELFF
D gene: NA
J gene: TRBJ2-2
V gene: TRBV20-1

CDR3 protein: CSAGQRFYEQYF
D gene: NA
J gene: TRBJ2-7
V gene: TRBV20-1

CDR3 protein: CASGQSGTRGEKLFF
D gene: NA
J gene: TRBJ1-4
V gene: TRBV4-3

CDR3 protein: CASSQAVGNTEAFF
D gene: NA
J gene: TRBJ1-1
V gene: TRBV7-9

CDR3 protein: CAIARDNEQFF
D gene: NA
J gene: NA
V gene: TRBV10-3

CDR3 protein: CASRGQGSYMRGYTF
D gene: TRBD1
J gene: TRBJ1-2
V gene: TRBV7-9

CDR3 protein: CSAREGASPLYGYTF
D gene: NA
J gene: TRBJ1-2
V gene: TRBV20-1

CDR3 protein: CASSPDRLVSPYEQYF
D gene: NA
J gene: TRBJ2-7
V gene: TRBV7-6

CDR3 protein: CASSLGGYYSPLHF
D gene: NA
J gene: TRBJ1-6
V gene: TRBV7-2

CDR3 protein: CASSSLNPGQGVYRGQPQHF
D gene: TRBD1
J gene: TRBJ1-5
V gene: TRBV9

CDR3 protein: CATSRITGEKLFF
D gene: TRBD1
J gene: TRBJ2-5
V gene: TRBV15

CDR3 protein: CASRGGTGWETQYF
D gene: TRBD1
J gene: TRBJ2-5
V gene: TRBV9

CDR3 protein: CASSREGAENTEAFF
D gene: NA
J gene: TRBJ1-1
V gene: TRBV12-3/TRBV12-4

CDR3 protein: CSASSRGVRGWTSNQPQHF
D gene: TRBD1
J gene: TRBJ1-5
V gene: TRBV20-1

CDR3 protein: CASSPGLAGAFGETQYF
D gene: TRBD2
J gene: TRBJ2-5
V gene: TRBV7-9

CDR3 protein: CASTGGGLEKLFF
D gene: NA
J gene: TRBJ1-4
V gene: TRBV27